This T cell receptor beta chain came from a study of blood T cells in healthy people across ages (dated by TCRdb to the mid-2010s). In terms of the full investigation: In model experiments, roughly one uniquely barcoded TCR beta cDNA molecule per two T cells was captured by template switching. For two donors (one aged 18 to 29 and one aged 80 or older), the study analyzed two additional independent replicas of 1 million unique cDNA reads from the same blood draw. Donors were grouped into four age groups: young (average 16 years), middle-aged (about 40), aged (62) and long-lived (about 89). To avoid experimental bias, donors of different ages were spread randomly across the sequencing lanes. Using deep sequencing normalized with unique cDNA molecular identifiers, the study measured how TCR beta repertoire diversity changes with age. Broader findings and caveats from the paper: The CMV infection status of donors was not known, potentially confounding age-related changes in expanded clonotypes. The long-lived group showed more naive CD4+ T cells, fewer expanded clones and increased TCR diversity than the aged group, suggesting age selection. Observed TCR beta diversity per million T cells fell roughly linearly with age, and a significant reduction was already apparent by age about 43. Conclusive comparison of naive and antigen-experienced compartments was prevented by the profiling of bulk unsorted PBMCs. Estimates of total diversity from one million sequenced T cells were regarded as lower bounds and underestimates. A strong correlation was found between observed TCR beta diversity and the percentage of naive T cells measured by flow cytometry.

The library was produced with 5' RACE. TCRdb names Illumina HiSeq 2500 as the instrument used. A second PCR of about 7 to 12 cycles was run with a J-beta primer mix and a sample-barcoded 5' primer. Each TCR beta cDNA molecule received a unique molecular identifier from a template-switch 5' adaptor carrying 12 random nucleotides. Each sample yielded at least 3 million CDR3-containing paired-end reads. First-strand cDNA synthesis was performed from all RNA using the Mint cDNA synthesis kit, with priming by a TRBC-specific oligonucleotide. Following uracil-DNA glycosylase treatment, a first 18-cycle PCR with universal primers M1SS and BC2_uni_R was performed on all cDNA. In the source study's methods: Each sample was normalized by randomly selecting 1 million high-quality reads, each carrying a distinct molecular identifier. Reads sharing molecular identifiers were discarded rather than binned into consensus sequences. MiTCR, set to a Q25 quality threshold and the strictest error-elimination algorithm, was used for CDR3 identification, clonotype clustering and error correction. A nonparametric unseen species model with Euler transformation was used to estimate a lower bound on total TCR beta diversity. TCRdb reworked the public reads: Q25 trimming with fastp, MiXCR clone assembly, productive beta chains retained. Every distinct CDR3 protein forms one entry, paired with its most common genes and DNA. Here the V and J calls rest on TCRdb's processing, not on the authors' analysis. Within this sample are hundreds of thousands of distinct CDR3 sequences, with approximately 31% of them counted one time only. The biggest ten clones account for about 16% of the sample.

This clonotype was detected ten times or more. Its specific antigen is unknown. No per-base quality is available; no much larger clone lies one base away. The roughly 42 donors, aged 6 to 90 years, were systemically healthy Caucasian individuals from Russia. Each donor gave approximately 10 milliliters of peripheral blood, collected into EDTA-treated Vacutainer tubes. Ficoll-Paque density-gradient centrifugation was used to isolate PBMCs, with at least 6 million obtained per sample. Trizol reagent was used to extract total RNA from PBMCs, with at least 5.5 micrograms per sample. Naive CD45RAhigh/CD27high T cell percentages were measured by flow cytometry on a PBMC aliquot from every donor. The trim is 3 bases for V and 8 bases for J, with a gap of 16 bases between the germline ends. The CDR3 covers 13 residues, taking in both the cysteine and the phenylalanine. Only the CDR3 DNA is retained, 39 bases long and in frame from the first base. The CDR1 and CDR2 encoded by the germline V gene are SQVTM and ANQGSEA.

Recombination joined TRBV29-1 with TRBJ1-2, with no reliable assignment of the D segment. The clonotype originates from a woman of 80 years or more in good health. Donor details come from another sample of the same person, matched by shared clones. The sample taken for sequencing was blood. The bases read TGCAGCGTTGACGCACCAACCTTCGGGGGCTACACCTTC. It encodes CSVDAPTFGGYTF.